One and the same sample provided the 17 T cell receptor beta chains below, sequenced in a study of post-analysis software for immune sequencing data. Study results and limitations: Controls showed lower frequencies than patients for 4 or 5 TRBV segments, and TRBV5-6, TRBV5-1 and TRBV20-1 were among these.

No antigens are known for them. Unique-molecular-identifier-tagged TCR beta cDNA libraries were used. Via MiXCR, TCRdb re-called the PCR reads, giving one row per CDR3 protein. This sample has hundreds of thousands of distinct CDR3 sequences, with about 27% found just once. The specimen was blood. The receptors here all came from a girl between 10 and 17 years old with multiple sclerosis.

The genes are TRBV5-1 and TRBJ2-1; D is possibly TRBD2 (6 bases). Trimming took off 0 bases at V and 4 bases at J, with 11 bases between the two ends. This CDR3 comprises 15 residues. The germline V gene has CDR1 SGHRS and CDR2 YFSETQ. In DNA form, the CDR3 reads TGCGCCAGCAGCTTGGTAGCGGACCCATACAATGAGCAGTTCTTC. It is translated as CASSLVADPYNEQFF.

This rearrangement joins TRBV12-3 or TRBV12-4 to TRBJ2-3; no reliable D call. The CDR3 spans 12 residues. Trimming left V 1 base short and J 14 bases short, with 13 bases between. The CDR3 DNA follows: TGTGCCAGCAGTTTAGGCCTCCTACGACGGTATTTT. This encodes CASSLGLLRRYF.

This chain uses TRBV5-1 with TRBJ2-1; TRBD2 is a possible D gene (6 bases). The germline gives CDR1 SGHRS, CDR2 YFSETQ. The CDR3 spans 13 residues. With 4 bases removed from V and 5 bases from J, the gap between germline ends came to 10 bases. The CDR3 region has the DNA TGCGCCAGCAGCACACTAGCCAACAATGAGCAGTTCTTC. It codes for CASSTLANNEQFF.

This clonotype was seen only a few times. The chain recombines TRBV5-8 with TRBJ2-4; TRBD1 matches at 7 bases. The CDR3 is 15 residues long. The J segment lost 7 bases and the V segment lost 5 bases, leaving 12 bases of the junction unmatched. Germline CDR1 SGHTS, CDR2 YDEGEE. Here the CDR3 DNA reads TGTGCCAGCAGTCTCACCGGGACAGACCGGAACATTCAGTACTTC. Translated, it gives CASSLTGTDRNIQYF.

This chain links TRBV10-3 with TRBJ2-2; 8 bases agree with TRBD1. V lost 4 bases and J lost 5; bases outside the gene matches: 6. Germline loops: CDR1 ENHRY, CDR2 SYGVKD. The CDR3 is made up of 15 amino acids. The CDR3: CAISGRTGSTGELFF. CDR3 in DNA: TGTGCCATCAGTGGACGGACAGGGTCTACCGGGGAGCTGTTTTTT.

This chain joins TRBV25-1 and TRBJ2-7, with D possibly being TRBD2 (6 bases). The V end lost 2 bases, the J end lost 5 bases, and 10 bases lay between the germline ends. This CDR3 is 13 amino acids long. CDR1 is MGHDK, CDR2 SYGVNS, per germline. CDR3 DNA: TGTGCCAGCAGTGAAGGCCCGGGGGACGAGCAGTACTTC. Encoded protein: CASSEGPGDEQYF.

Comment on this clonotype: An end of the junction does not agree with germline; a read error may underlie this. V gene TRBV20-1 combines with J gene TRBJ2-7; no firm D call. The CDR3 contains 15 residues. The germline V gene has CDR1 DFQATT and CDR2 SNEGSKA (reference sequence). This chain's CDR3 is CSAQSGVPTTYERYF. In DNA, the CDR3 is TGCAGTGCCCAGAGTGGGGTACCTACGACCTACGAGCGGTACTTC.

This clonotype showed up just a few times. V usage is TRBV6-6 and J usage is TRBJ2-1; 13 nucleotides align to TRBD2. This CDR3 has 16 residues. In germline, CDR1 is MNHNY, CDR2 SVGAGI (reference sequence). The V segment lost 6 bases and the J segment 10 bases; nucleotides outside the gene matches: 12. CDR3 in amino acids: CASSQEGLAGIIEQFF. The CDR3 DNA sequence: TGTGCCAGCAGCCAAGAGGGACTAGCGGGGATAATAGAGCAGTTCTTC.

As to this clonotype: A read error may be the cause here, since a much bigger clone is one base away. J is TRBJ2-1 and V is TRBV20-1; no reliable D call. The CDR3 loop spans 11 amino acids. Germline V gives CDR1 DFQATT, CDR2 SNEGSKA (reference sequence). Trimming stripped 3 bases from V and 13 bases from J, with 13 bases between. Here the CDR3 DNA reads TGCAGTGCTAGCAATGCAGAGACCCAGTTCTTC. Its protein is CSASNAETQFF.

V gene TRBV5-1 combines with J gene TRBJ2-3; TRBD2 might be the D (5 bases). V shed 2 bases and J shed 2 bases, with 15 bases lying between them. The CDR3 is 16 amino acids. Germline V CDR1 and CDR2: SGHRS, YFSETQ. DNA of the CDR3: TGCGCCAGCAGCTTAGTTTGGGGAGAAGTCACAGATACGCAGTATTTT. This encodes CASSLVWGEVTDTQYF.

J is TRBJ2-1 and V is TRBV12-5; 7 positions agree with TRBD2. Germline V gene data show CDR1 as LGHNT and CDR2 as FRNRAP. The CDR3 has 15 residues. V dropped 5 bases and J dropped 4; count of bases not matched to a gene: 8. CDR3 amino acids: CASGTGGSIYNEQFF. As DNA, the CDR3 is TGTGCTAGTGGTACTGGCGGGAGTATATACAATGAGCAGTTCTTC.

A word on this clonotype: Its ends do not fully match the called genes, so a read error is possible. The chain links TRBV7-9 to TRBJ2-1; 8 bases are a match to TRBD1. CDR1 is SEHNR and CDR2 is FQNEAQ in the germline V gene (reference sequence). The CDR3 has 15 residues. CDR3: CASSSSQGARNGQFF. As DNA, the CDR3 is TGTGCCAGCAGCTCCTCCCAGGGGGCGCGGAATGGGCAGTTCTTC.

The V call is TRBV5-1, the J call TRBJ1-2, with 7 bases fitting TRBD1. The germline V gene encodes CDR1 SGHRS and CDR2 YFSETQ. The CDR3 length is 14 residues. J lost 6 bases, V lost 0 bases, and 5 bases had no gene match. CDR3 bases: TGCGCCAGCAGCTTGGAAACAGGGGTGAATGGCTACACCTTC. Translating it yields CASSLETGVNGYTF.

The table lists this clonotype with a few counts. V gene TRBV7-9 combines with J gene TRBJ1-6; no clear D. The V gene lost 1 base and the J gene lost 9 bases, with 10 bases spanning the gap. The CDR3 consists of 14 residues. Germline V gene data show CDR1 as SEHNR and CDR2 as FQNEAQ (reference sequence). DNA for the CDR3: TGTGCCAGCAGCTTAGGTACAGCGTCTTCACCCCTCCACTTT. Its translation: CASSLGTASSPLHF.

This clonotype was detected only a few times. The chain links TRBV5-6 to TRBJ1-4; 9 bases fit TRBD1. The germline V gene has CDR1 SGHDT and CDR2 YYEEEE. The junction had 12 bases not matched to a gene; V was cut back by 1 base and J by 8 bases. CDR3 length: 17 amino acids. This CDR3 reads CASSLKRKGQGSEKLFF. The CDR3 coding sequence is TGTGCCAGCAGCTTGAAAAGGAAGGGACAGGGTAGCGAAAAACTGTTTTTT.

The chain employs TRBV5-1 and TRBJ2-2; D ambiguous. Germline values: CDR1 SGHRS, CDR2 YFSETQ. V was clipped by 3 bases and J by 2 bases, with 20 bases between them. The CDR3 length is 18 residues. The CDR3 region is CASSSPVPVQLNTGELFF. The CDR3 nucleotides read TGCGCCAGCAGCTCACCTGTTCCGGTACAGCTTAACACCGGGGAGCTGTTTTTT.

On this clonotype itself: A much larger clone differs from this one at a single base, so this may be a read error. This chain connects TRBV7-8 to TRBJ2-5; 8 nucleotides line up with TRBD1. The CDR3 consists of 17 residues. Germline CDR1 SGHVS, CDR2 FQNEAQ. With 5 bases clipped from V and 11 bases from J, the junction kept 22 bases outside the gene matches. The CDR3 protein is CASSPSPGQGYRMRQYF. The CDR3 region has the DNA TGTGCCAGCAGCCCCAGTCCCGGACAGGGTTACCGAATGCGGCAGTACTTC. The variable domain in full, with the rest retrieved from reference TRBV7-8 and TRBJ2-5, is GAGVSQSPRYKVAKRGQDVALRCDPISGHVSLFWYQQALGQGPEFLTYFQNEAQLDKSGLPSDRFFAERPEGSVSTLKIQRTQQEDSAVYLCASSPSPGQGYRMRQYFGPGTRLLVL.